This entry describes one T cell receptor (beta chain). A multiplex PCR was run with 60 Vbeta primers and 13 Jbeta primers. The assay was immunoSEQ multiplex PCR, and TCRdb's table has in-frame clones only and misses some. The sample shows over 120,000 clones, 70% to 90% of them seen only once. The source of the sample is a study of cytomegalovirus exposure and HLA in healthy donors. Per the germline V gene, CDR1 is SGHVS and CDR2 is FQNEAQ. Trimming removed 5 bases at V and 6 bases at J, with 13 bases between. The CDR3 spans 14 residues. Specimen: PBMCs. The receptor was derived from a man aged 50-60 years in good health and CMV-seronegative. The gene calls are TRBV7-8 and TRBJ2-2, with D perhaps matching TRBD2 (5 bases). CDR3 DNA sequence: TGTGCCAGCAGCCTCCGGGGTAAAGCCGGGGAGCTGTTTTTT. As protein: CASSLRGKAGELFF.